This TCR beta chain was profiled in a study of blood T cells in healthy people across ages. The CDR3 is 13 residues long. Germline V gene data show CDR1 as SEHNR and CDR2 as FQNEAQ (reference sequence). Between the trimmed V and J ends, which lost 5 bases and 6 bases, there was a span of 12 bases. The individuals who served as donors were healthy Caucasians living in Russia, aged about 6 to 100. A minimum of 7 million PBMCs was isolated per sample. Extraction of total RNA produced a minimum of 5.5 micrograms from each sample. Alongside a J-beta primer mix, a sample-barcoded 5' primer served in a second PCR lasting about 7 to 11 cycles. TCRdb itself ran the 5' RACE reads through MiXCR, one entry per CDR3 protein. The data contain roughly 1,800,000 distinct CDR3 sequences, less than 50% of them singletons.

The V call is TRBV7-9, the J call TRBJ2-3; possibly TRBD2 for D (5 bases). The sequence was obtained from a woman aged 40 to 50 in good health. Sequenced sample: blood. The CDR3: CASSPDGGDTQYF. CDR3 DNA sequence: TGTGCCAGCAGCCCGGACGGCGGGGATACGCAGTATTTT. The whole variable domain, filled in from reference TRBV7-9 and TRBJ2-3, reads DTGVSQNPRHKITKRGQNVTFRCDPISEHNRLYWYRQTLGQGPEFLTYFQNEAQLEKSRLLSDRFSAERPKGSFSTLEIQRTEQGDSAMYLCASSPDGGDTQYFGPGTRLTVL.